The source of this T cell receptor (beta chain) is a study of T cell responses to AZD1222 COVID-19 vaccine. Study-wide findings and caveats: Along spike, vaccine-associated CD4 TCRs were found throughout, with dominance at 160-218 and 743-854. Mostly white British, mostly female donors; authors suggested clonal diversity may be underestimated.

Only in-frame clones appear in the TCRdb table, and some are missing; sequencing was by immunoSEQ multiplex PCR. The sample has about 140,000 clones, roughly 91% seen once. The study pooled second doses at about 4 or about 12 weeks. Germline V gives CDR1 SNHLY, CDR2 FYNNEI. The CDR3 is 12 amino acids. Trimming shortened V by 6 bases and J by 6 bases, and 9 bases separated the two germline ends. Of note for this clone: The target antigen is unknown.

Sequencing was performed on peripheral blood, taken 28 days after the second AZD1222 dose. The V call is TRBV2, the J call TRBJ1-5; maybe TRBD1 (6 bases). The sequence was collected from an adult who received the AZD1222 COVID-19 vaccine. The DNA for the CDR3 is TGTGCCAGCAGCGGGGGCAGTCAGCCCCAGCATTTT. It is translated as CASSGGSQPQHF. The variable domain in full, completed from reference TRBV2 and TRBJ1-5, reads EPEVTQTPSHQVTQMGQEVILRCVPISNHLYFYWYRQILGQKVEFLVSFYNNEISEKSEIFDDQFSVERPDGSNFTLKIRSTKLEDSAMYFCASSGGSQPQHFGDGTRLSIL.